This TCR beta chain was retrieved from a study of blood T cell repertoires in COVID-19. Overall study: T cells, B-cell-depleted T cells, or PBMCs supplied cDNA or gDNA.

Sequencing was performed with immunoSEQ multiplex PCR; in TCRdb, only in-frame clones are kept and a portion is missing. The repertoire holds around 64,000 clones, with roughly 89% as singletons. With V trimmed by 3 bases and J by 2 bases, 4 bases remained unmatched. In germline, CDR1 is SNHLY, CDR2 FYNNEI. The CDR3 extends over 16 amino acids. Sequencing was done on a sample of peripheral blood. The receptor was isolated from a human donor in a cohort sampled during active COVID-19. The chain has TRBV2 and TRBJ2-2; TRBD2 agrees at 9 bases. CDR3 sequence (DNA): TGTGCCAGCAGTGACCGCGGGAGGGAAAACACCGGGGAGCTGTTTTTT. Amino acids: CASSDRGRENTGELFF.